This T cell receptor (beta chain) was sequenced for a study of a mutant IDH1 vaccine in newly diagnosed glioma. Study details: Vaccination followed radiotherapy alone by 4-6 weeks, or accompanied temozolomide cycles. Among treated patients, 62.5% were male and about 38% female, and mean age was roughly 40 years. The study's findings and limits: Vaccine-induced immune responses occurred in more than 85% of patients.

V was clipped by 6 bases and J by 5 bases, with 24 bases between them. The CDR3 length is 17 residues. Germline values: CDR1 SGHRS, CDR2 YFSETQ. Libraries were prepared by immunoSEQ multiplex PCR; TCRdb keeps only in-frame clonotypes and omits some of them. Of over 55,000 clones listed, around 80% are singletons. About this clone: Its specificity is not known.

As for time point: week 11, during vaccination. Vaccination used 300 ug of mutant IDH1 20-mer peptide per dose, with topical imiquimod. Each tumor in the donors was a new WHO grade 3 or 4 astrocytoma, IDH1-mutant and ATRX-lost. The sequences come from PBMCs, collected from a glioma patient whose treatment included an IDH1 peptide vaccine. The chain combines TRBV5-1 with TRBJ2-1; a weak D match, TRBD1 (7 bases). The sequence was obtained from a man aged 25-45 years with glioma. For the CDR3, the DNA is TGCGCCAGCACCCAGTCCGCTCCCAGGGGGGCACACAATGAGCAGTTCTTC. Translating gives CASTQSAPRGAHNEQFF. The full variable domain, its missing parts supplied by reference TRBV5-1 and TRBJ2-1, is KAGVTQTPRYLIKTRGQQVTLSCSPISGHRSVSWYQQTPGQGLQFLFEYFSETQRNKGNFPGRFSGRQFSNSRSEMNVSTLELGDSALYLCASTQSAPRGAHNEQFFGPGTRLTVL.